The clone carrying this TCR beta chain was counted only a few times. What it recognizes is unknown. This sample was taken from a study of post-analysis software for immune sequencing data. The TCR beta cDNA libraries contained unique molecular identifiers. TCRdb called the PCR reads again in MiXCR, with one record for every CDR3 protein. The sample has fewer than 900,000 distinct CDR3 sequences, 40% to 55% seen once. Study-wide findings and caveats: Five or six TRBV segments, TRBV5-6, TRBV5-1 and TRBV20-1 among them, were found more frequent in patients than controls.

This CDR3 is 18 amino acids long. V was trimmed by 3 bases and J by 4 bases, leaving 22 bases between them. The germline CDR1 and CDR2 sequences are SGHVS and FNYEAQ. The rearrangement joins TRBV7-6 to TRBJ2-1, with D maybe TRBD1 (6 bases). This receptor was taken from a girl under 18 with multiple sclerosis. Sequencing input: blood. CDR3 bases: TGTGCCAGCAGCTTTTTTGCCCCCGAGGACAGCGGTTACAATGAGCAGTTCTTC. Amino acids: CASSFFAPEDSGYNEQFF.